Presented here are 24 T cell receptor beta chains from one specimen sequenced in a study of post-analysis software for immune sequencing data. Study-wide results and limits: Controls showed lower frequencies than patients for a few TRBV segments, and TRBV5-6, TRBV5-1 and TRBV20-1 were among these.

Sequencing libraries made from TCR beta cDNA carried unique molecular identifiers. MiXCR, run by TCRdb on the PCR reads, gives a single entry per CDR3 protein. In the table there are some 890,000 distinct CDR3 sequences, around 53% of which are singletons. These receptors' antigens are unknown. Sequenced: blood. These receptors were collected from a girl aged 5-17 years with multiple sclerosis.

This clonotype came up a few times. The chain has TRBV5-1 and TRBJ2-7; perhaps TRBD1 as D (6 bases). The CDR3 totals 14 residues. V was shortened by 3 bases and J by 0 bases, with 10 bases between the two germline ends. Germline values: CDR1 SGHRS, CDR2 YFSETQ. The CDR3 nucleotides read TGCGCCAGCAGCTCTGGACAGTCCTCCTACGAGCAGTACTTC. It yields the protein CASSSGQSSYEQYF.

This chain uses TRBV6-1 with TRBJ1-6, with D maybe TRBD1 (5 bases). Per the germline V gene, CDR1 is MNHNS and CDR2 is SASEGT. Trimming cost V 7 bases and J 10 bases, with 14 bases left between them. The CDR3 length is 13 residues. Here the CDR3 reads CASKTEQDSPLHF. The CDR3 DNA follows: TGTGCCAGCAAGACCGAACAGGACTCACCCCTCCACTTT.

This clonotype showed up many times. The V gene is TRBV29-1, the J gene TRBJ2-7, with TRBD1 matching 9 bases. Losses at the gene ends were 3 bases for V and 4 bases for J; bases not matched to a gene: 4. Germline values: CDR1 SQVTM, CDR2 ANQGSEA. This CDR3 is 13 amino acids long. The CDR3 protein is CSVEGQGGYEQYF. CDR3 coding DNA: TGCAGCGTTGAGGGACAGGGTGGGTACGAGCAGTACTTC.

The CDR3 is CASSLAGGVNTEAFF. CDR3 coding DNA: TGTGCCAGCAGCTTAGCTGGAGGAGTGAACACTGAAGCTTTCTTT. This rearrangement joins TRBV7-2 to TRBJ1-1, with unresolved D. This CDR3 contains 15 residues. V was pared by 0 bases and J by 0 bases, with 8 bases between. Germline V lookup: CDR1 SGHTA, CDR2 FQGNSA. Using reference TRBV7-2 and TRBJ1-1 for the parts outside the CDR3, the full variable domain is GAGVSQSPSNKVTEKGKDVELRCDPISGHTALYWYRQSLGQGLEFLIYFQGNSAPDKSGLPSDRFSAERTGGSVSTLTIQRTQQEDSAVYLCASSLAGGVNTEAFFGQGTRLTVV.

The chain carries TRBV12-3 or TRBV12-4 and TRBJ2-1; D gene unclear. V lost 6 bases, J lost 1 base, and 16 bases lay in between. The CDR3 has 16 amino acids. Here the CDR3 DNA reads TGTGCCAGCAGAAGGACCTCTCACGGGTCCTACAATGAGCAGTTCTTC. This gives the protein CASRRTSHGSYNEQFF.

This chain uses TRBV3-1 with TRBJ1-2, with D hard to call. CDR3 length: 13 residues. V gave up 2 bases and J gave up 5 bases, with 9 bases separating them. Germline assignment: CDR1 LGHDT and CDR2 YNNKEL (reference sequence). DNA for the CDR3: TGTGCCAGCAGCCAACGCGAGTATTATGGCTACACCTTC. Translation gives CASSQREYYGYTF.

J is TRBJ1-1 and V is TRBV12-3 or TRBV12-4; D is unclear. The CDR3 is 13 amino acids. V was trimmed by 6 bases and J by 1 base, leaving 9 bases between them. This CDR3 reads CASRLRGNTEAFF. The CDR3 DNA reads TGTGCCAGCAGACTTAGAGGGAACACTGAAGCTTTCTTT.

Turning to this clonotype: Mismatch with germline at one junction end may stem from a read error. The chain couples TRBV6-2 or TRBV6-3 to TRBJ2-2; D possibly corresponds to TRBD1 (6 bases). Germline lookup yields CDR1 MNHEY and CDR2 SVGEGT. This CDR3 spans 15 amino acids. The CDR3 coding sequence is TGTGCCAGCACCCTCGGGACACTGAACACCGGGGAACTGTTTTTT. Its protein product is CASTLGTLNTGELFF.

The gene calls are TRBV10-3 and TRBJ2-5, with 10 bases lining up with TRBD2. V trimming: 7 bases; J trimming: 2 bases; junction bases outside the gene matches: 1. CDR1 is ENHRY and CDR2 is SYGVKD in the germline V gene. This CDR3 has 13 amino acids. The CDR3 protein is CAIKTSGQETQYF. CDR3 DNA: TGTGCCATCAAGACTAGCGGGCAAGAGACCCAGTACTTC.

The chain couples TRBV9 to TRBJ2-1; 16 bases match TRBD2. The CDR3 contains 19 residues. CDR1 SGDLS and CDR2 YYNGEE come from the germline V gene. The junction had 13 bases not matched to a gene; V was cut back by 3 bases and J by 7 bases. CDR3 bases: TGTGCCAGCAGCGCTGAGTCGGGACTAGCGGGGGGGCCGAGGAATGAGCAGTTCTTC. Its protein product is CASSAESGLAGGPRNEQFF.

V usage is TRBV12-3 or TRBV12-4 and J usage is TRBJ2-3; 9 nucleotides line up with TRBD2. The CDR3 is made up of 18 amino acids. The trim removed 4 bases at V and 4 bases at J, leaving 15 bases unmatched. The CDR3 DNA sequence: TGTGCCAGCAGTTCGGGACTAGCAGGGGGGAAGCGGGCAGATACGCAGTATTTT. Its protein is CASSSGLAGGKRADTQYF.

This clonotype came up a few times. One end of the junction fails to match germline, which may point to a read error. This chain connects TRBV29-1 to TRBJ2-7; the D is unclear. Germline loops: CDR1 SQVTM, CDR2 ANQGSEA. The CDR3 runs to 12 residues. CDR3 nucleotide sequence: TGCAGCGTAGAAGTAAGCTCCTACGAGCAGTACTTC. This codes for CSVEVSSYEQYF.

The genes are TRBV11-2 and TRBJ2-4; TRBD1 is a possible D gene (6 bases). The end of the DNA is better explained by TRBJ2-7, so the J call may be wrong. This CDR3 has 13 residues. The germline V gene encodes CDR1 SGHAT and CDR2 FQNNGV. The CDR3 DNA reads as TGTGCCAGCAGCACAGGGAATCCGCACGAGCAGTACTTC. Protein product: CASSTGNPHEQYF.

The sample holds one count of this clonotype. The chain employs TRBV5-1 and TRBJ2-1; the D is unclear. CDR3 length: 15 residues. Looked up from germline, CDR1 is SGHRS and CDR2 is YFSETQ. V was trimmed by 6 bases and J by 0 bases, leaving 13 bases between them. CDR3 sequence (DNA): TGCGCCAGCACCGAAACAGCGTTCTCCTACAATGAGCAGTTCTTC. Translation gives CASTETAFSYNEQFF.

The rearrangement joins TRBV4-1 to TRBJ2-1; 15 positions agree with TRBD2. J was trimmed by 9 bases and V by 2 bases; bases with no gene match: 20. CDR3 length: 21 amino acids. CDR1 and CDR2 from the germline V gene are MGHRA and YSYEKL. The CDR3 reads CASSQNNLGTSGGPHLGEQFF. For the CDR3, the DNA is TGCGCCAGCAGCCAAAATAATCTCGGGACTAGCGGGGGGCCGCACTTAGGTGAGCAGTTCTTC.

This clonotype was observed a few times. The J gene is TRBJ2-7, the V gene TRBV14; TRBD2 is a possible D gene (7 bases). CDR1 is SGHDN, CDR2 FVKESK, per germline. Trimming removed 1 base from V and 0 bases from J, with 10 bases in between. The CDR3 consists of 15 residues. The CDR3 bases are TGTGCCAGCAGCCAAGCGGGGGGCTACTCCTACGAGCAGTACTTC. This codes for CASSQAGGYSYEQYF. Variable domain in full (rest from reference TRBV14 and TRBJ2-7): EAGVTQFPSHSVIEKGQTVTLRCDPISGHDNLYWYRRVMGKEIKFLLHFVKESKQDESGMPNNRFLAERTGGTYSTLKVQPAELEDSGVYFCASSQAGGYSYEQYFGPGTRLTVT.

This clonotype occurred a few times. The genes are TRBV28 and TRBJ2-4; no definite D call. V lost 3 bases and J 5 bases, leaving 8 bases between the germline ends. Per germline, CDR1 MDHEN and CDR2 SYDVKM. The CDR3 spans 13 residues. The CDR3 coding sequence is TGTGCCAGCAGTTTTCCCCATCAAAACATTCAGTACTTC. Amino acids: CASSFPHQNIQYF.

The V gene is TRBV4-2, the J gene TRBJ2-5; TRBD1 matches 7 bases. In germline, CDR1 is LGHNA, CDR2 YNFKEQ. The CDR3 consists of 14 residues. V shed 3 bases, J shed 3 bases, and the junction held 4 bases outside the gene matches. The CDR3: CASSQLTGEETQYF. As DNA, the CDR3 is TGTGCCAGCAGCCAGCTCACAGGGGAAGAGACCCAGTACTTC.

This chain joins TRBV11-2 and TRBJ2-7, with D tentatively TRBD1 (6 bases). Looked up from germline, CDR1 is SGHAT and CDR2 is FQNNGV. Trimming pared 4 bases from V and 1 base from J, leaving 14 bases between. This CDR3 is 15 amino acids long. Here the CDR3 reads CASSSGQLGSYEQYF. The CDR3 nucleotides read TGTGCCAGCAGCTCAGGACAGCTCGGGTCCTACGAGCAGTACTTC.

This chain connects TRBV5-1 to TRBJ2-4; 8 nucleotides align to TRBD1. The CDR3 loop spans 15 amino acids. Germline V gives CDR1 SGHRS, CDR2 YFSETQ. The V and J ends lost 4 bases and 2 bases, in that order; junction bases with no gene match: 5. The CDR3 is CASSHGDRTKNIQYF. The CDR3 DNA follows: TGCGCCAGCAGCCACGGGGACAGGACCAAAAACATTCAGTACTTC.

This clonotype has more than one count but fewer than ten. V gene TRBV7-2 combines with J gene TRBJ2-7, with 9 bases that match TRBD2. The end of the DNA aligns better with TRBJ2-1, so the J call may be wrong. The CDR3 consists of 15 residues. The V gene's germline CDR1 is SGHTA and CDR2 FQGNSA. CDR3 coding DNA: TGTGCCAGCAGCTTAGAAGGGACTAGCATTAATGAGCAGTTCTTC. Its protein product is CASSLEGTSINEQFF.

This clonotype was found a few times. The chain recombines TRBV10-2 with TRBJ2-7; D gene uncertain. Trimming removed 4 bases at V and 1 base at J, with 8 bases between. Germline V CDR1 and CDR2: WSHSY, SAAADI. This CDR3 is 13 amino acids long. CDR3 coding DNA: TGCGCCAGCAGTGCCGTCAGGTCCTACGAGCAGTACTTC. This encodes CASSAVRSYEQYF.

The rearrangement links TRBV14 to TRBJ2-7; TRBD2 matches 8 bases. J lost 3 bases, V lost 2 bases, and 9 bases had no gene match. The CDR3 length is 16 residues. The germline gives CDR1 SGHDN, CDR2 FVKESK. The CDR3 region has the DNA TGTGCCAGCAGCCAACTTTCGACTAGCGAAAACTACGAGCAGTACTTC. It encodes CASSQLSTSENYEQYF.

This clonotype has more than one count but fewer than ten. The chain recombines TRBV10-3 with TRBJ2-1, with 7 bases matching TRBD2. The CDR3 is 13 amino acids. Germline CDR1 reads ENHRY; CDR2 reads SYGVKD. V dropped 3 bases and J dropped 8; count of bases not matched to a gene: 4. CDR3 protein: CAISDGLDDEQFF. In DNA, the CDR3 is TGTGCCATCAGTGATGGACTAGATGATGAGCAGTTCTTC.